This record looks at one T cell receptor (beta chain) sequence and its context. The sample is drawn from a study of blood T cell repertoires in COVID-19. The data were produced by immunoSEQ multiplex PCR, yet TCRdb's version contains in-frame clones alone and is incomplete. The repertoire holds 150,000 to 250,000 clones, with roughly 77% as singletons. V was pared by 7 bases and J by 7 bases, with 19 bases between. The CDR3 has 14 amino acids. Germline values: CDR1 SNHLY, CDR2 FYNNEI. Sequencing used peripheral blood. The chain uses TRBV2 and TRBJ1-2; a weak D match, TRBD1 (5 bases). The source is a woman aged 40 to 50 with COVID-19, enrolled during active disease. The CDR3 bases are TGTGCCAGCACGGAGCGGGGGAGGACTAGTGGCTACACCTTC. It codes for CASTERGRTSGYTF.